The clone carrying this TCR beta chain turned up a few times. Using its own MiXCR run on the RACE reads, TCRdb lists one record per CDR3 protein. Found here are around 300,000 distinct CDR3 sequences, 5.5% of them singletons; the top ten hold about 8.2%. Regarding time point: pre-sensitization, week 0. Treatment specified: therapeutic diphenylcyclopropenone sensitization with weekly scalp DPC. The sample comes from a study of human T cells and chemical hapten exposure. The source was whole blood, collected in connection with sensitization to the hapten diphenylcyclopropenone (DPC). The clonotype was recovered from a woman in her late teens or twenties with alopecia areata. Some clones in this sample may be carry-over from other donors' samples.

CDR3 residues: CAISETRTGRNTEAFF. DNA of the CDR3: TGTGCCATCAGTGAGACCAGGACAGGGCGAAACACTGAAGCTTTCTTT. This chain uses TRBV10-3 with TRBJ1-1; 8 nucleotides line up with TRBD1. Germline CDR1 is ENHRY and CDR2 is SYGVKD. The J segment lost 2 bases and the V segment lost 2 bases, leaving 7 bases of the junction unmatched. The CDR3 is 16 amino acids.